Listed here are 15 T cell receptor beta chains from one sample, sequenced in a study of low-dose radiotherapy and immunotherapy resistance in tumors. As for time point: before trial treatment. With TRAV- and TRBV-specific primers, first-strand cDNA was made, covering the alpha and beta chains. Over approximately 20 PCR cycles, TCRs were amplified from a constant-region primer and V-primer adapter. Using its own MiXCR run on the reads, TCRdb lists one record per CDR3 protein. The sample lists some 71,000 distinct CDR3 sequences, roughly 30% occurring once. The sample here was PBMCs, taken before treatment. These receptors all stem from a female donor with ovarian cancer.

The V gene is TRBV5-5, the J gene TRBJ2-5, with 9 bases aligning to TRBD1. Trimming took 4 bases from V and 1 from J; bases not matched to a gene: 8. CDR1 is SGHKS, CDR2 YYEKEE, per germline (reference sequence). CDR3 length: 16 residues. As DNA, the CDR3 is TGTGCCAGCAGCCATGATGGGACAGGGATCCAAGAGACCCAGTACTTC. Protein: CASSHDGTGIQETQYF.

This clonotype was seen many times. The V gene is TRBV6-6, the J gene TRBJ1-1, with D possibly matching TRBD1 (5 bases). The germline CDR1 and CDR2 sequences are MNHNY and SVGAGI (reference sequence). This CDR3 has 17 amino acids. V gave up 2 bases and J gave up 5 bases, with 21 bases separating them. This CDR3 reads CASSYPDRRQGATEAFF. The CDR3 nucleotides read TGTGCCAGCAGTTACCCTGATAGGAGACAAGGGGCTACTGAAGCTTTCTTT.

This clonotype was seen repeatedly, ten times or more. The CDR3 sequence is CASTGGGVSSYNEQFF. The CDR3 DNA reads TGTGCCAGCACAGGGGGCGGGGTGAGCTCCTACAATGAGCAGTTCTTC. The chain joins TRBV7-9 to TRBJ2-1; 8 bases fit TRBD1. V shed 7 bases, J shed 0 bases, and the junction held 8 bases outside the gene matches. Per the germline V gene, CDR1 is SEHNR and CDR2 is FQNEAQ (reference sequence). There are 16 residues in the CDR3.

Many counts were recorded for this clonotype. In nucleotides, the CDR3 is TGTGCCAGCAGCTTAGCGATACCGACGGCTACCGGGACTCGCCCTTACGAGCAGTACTTC. This codes for CASSLAIPTATGTRPYEQYF. This sequence joins TRBV7-9 and TRBJ2-7; perhaps TRBD2 as D (6 bases). V shed 0 bases and J shed 4 bases, with 28 bases lying between them. The CDR3 totals 20 residues. Germline V gene lookup returns CDR1 SEHNR and CDR2 FQNEAQ (reference sequence).

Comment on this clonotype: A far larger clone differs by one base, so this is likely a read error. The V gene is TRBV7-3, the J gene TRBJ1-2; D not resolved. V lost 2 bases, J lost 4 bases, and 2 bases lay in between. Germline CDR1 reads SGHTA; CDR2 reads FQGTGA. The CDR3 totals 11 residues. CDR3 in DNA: TGTGCCAGCAGCTTATTCTATGGCTACACCTTC. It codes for CASSLFYGYTF. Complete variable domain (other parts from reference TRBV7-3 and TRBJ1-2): GAGVSQTPSNKVTEKGKYVELRCDPISGHTALYWYRQSLGQGPEFLIYFQGTGAADDSGLPNDRFFAVRPEGSVSTLKIQRTERGDSAVYLCASSLFYGYTFGSGTRLTVV.

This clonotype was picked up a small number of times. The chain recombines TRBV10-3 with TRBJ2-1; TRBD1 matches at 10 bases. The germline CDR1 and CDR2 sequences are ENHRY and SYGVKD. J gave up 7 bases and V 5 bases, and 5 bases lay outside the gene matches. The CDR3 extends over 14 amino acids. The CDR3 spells CAISSTGGVNEQFF. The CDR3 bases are TGTGCCATCAGTTCGACAGGGGGCGTGAATGAGCAGTTCTTC.

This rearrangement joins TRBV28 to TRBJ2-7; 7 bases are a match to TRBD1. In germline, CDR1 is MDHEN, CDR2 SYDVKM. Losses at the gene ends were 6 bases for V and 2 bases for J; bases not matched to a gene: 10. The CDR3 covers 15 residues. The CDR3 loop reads CASSIDRARTYEQYF. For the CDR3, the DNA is TGTGCCAGCAGCATAGACAGGGCGCGGACCTACGAGCAGTACTTC.

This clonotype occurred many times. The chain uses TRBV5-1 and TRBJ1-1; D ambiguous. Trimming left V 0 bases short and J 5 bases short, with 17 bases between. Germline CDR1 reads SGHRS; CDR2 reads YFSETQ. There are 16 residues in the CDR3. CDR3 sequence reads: CASSLGERAWGTEAFF. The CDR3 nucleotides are TGCGCCAGCAGCTTGGGGGAGAGGGCCTGGGGAACTGAAGCTTTCTTT. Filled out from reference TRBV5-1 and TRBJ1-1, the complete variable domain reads KAGVTQTPRYLIKTRGQQVTLSCSPISGHRSVSWYQQTPGQGLQFLFEYFSETQRNKGNFPGRFSGRQFSNSRSEMNVSTLELGDSALYLCASSLGERAWGTEAFFGQGTRLTVV.

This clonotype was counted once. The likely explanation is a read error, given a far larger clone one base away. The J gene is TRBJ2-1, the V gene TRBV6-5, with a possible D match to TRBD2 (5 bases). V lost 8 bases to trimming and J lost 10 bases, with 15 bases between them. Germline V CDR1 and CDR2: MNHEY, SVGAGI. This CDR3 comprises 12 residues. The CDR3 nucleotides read TGTGCCAGCTCGTATCGAGGGAGCGAGCAGTTCTTC. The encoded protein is CASSYRGSEQFF.

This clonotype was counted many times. In DNA form, the CDR3 reads TGTGCCAGCAGCTTAGGTGGACTAGCGAACGAGCAGTACTTC. This codes for CASSLGGLANEQYF. V is TRBV7-9 and J is TRBJ2-7; 9 bases are a match to TRBD2. Germline loops: CDR1 SEHNR, CDR2 FQNEAQ (reference sequence). With V trimmed by 1 base and J by 5 bases, 3 bases remained unmatched. The CDR3 extends over 14 amino acids. Together with reference TRBV7-9 and TRBJ2-7, the CDR3 gives the full variable domain: DTGVSQNPRHKITKRGQNVTFRCDPISEHNRLYWYRQTLGQGPEFLTYFQNEAQLEKSRLLSDRFSAERPKGSFSTLEIQRTEQGDSAMYLCASSLGGLANEQYFGPGTRLTVT.

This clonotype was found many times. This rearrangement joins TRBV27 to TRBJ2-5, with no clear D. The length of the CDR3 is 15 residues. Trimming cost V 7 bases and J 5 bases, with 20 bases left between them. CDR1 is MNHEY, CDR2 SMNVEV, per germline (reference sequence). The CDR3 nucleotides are TGTGCCAGCAAGCGTCTCAGGACGGAGACGGAGACCCAGTACTTC. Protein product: CASKRLRTETETQYF.

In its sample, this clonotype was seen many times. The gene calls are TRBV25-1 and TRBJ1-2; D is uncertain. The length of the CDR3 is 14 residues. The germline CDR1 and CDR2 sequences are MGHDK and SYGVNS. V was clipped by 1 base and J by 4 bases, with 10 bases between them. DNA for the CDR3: TGTGCCAGCAGTGAATTTGAGACTGTCTATGGCTACACCTTC. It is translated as CASSEFETVYGYTF.

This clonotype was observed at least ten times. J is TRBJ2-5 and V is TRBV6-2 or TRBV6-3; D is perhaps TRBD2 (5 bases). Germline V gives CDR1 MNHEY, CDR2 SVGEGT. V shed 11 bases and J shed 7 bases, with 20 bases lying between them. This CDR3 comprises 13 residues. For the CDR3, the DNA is TGTGCCGTCAGTCCGCAGCGGTTAGTGACCCAGTACTTC. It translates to CAVSPQRLVTQYF.

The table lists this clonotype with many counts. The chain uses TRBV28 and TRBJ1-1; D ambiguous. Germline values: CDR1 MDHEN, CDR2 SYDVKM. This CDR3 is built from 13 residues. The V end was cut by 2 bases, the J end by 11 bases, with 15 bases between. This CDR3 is CASSLLGRLSAFF. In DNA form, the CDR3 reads TGTGCCAGCAGTTTACTTGGGCGGCTGAGTGCTTTCTTT.

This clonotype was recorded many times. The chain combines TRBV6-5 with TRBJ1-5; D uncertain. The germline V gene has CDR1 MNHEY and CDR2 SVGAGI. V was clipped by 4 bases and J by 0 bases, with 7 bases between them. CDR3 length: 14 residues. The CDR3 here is CASSSQYSNQPQHF. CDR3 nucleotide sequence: TGTGCCAGCAGTTCACAGTATAGCAATCAGCCCCAGCATTTT.